The present TCR beta chain was sequenced within a study of T cells in Graves' hyperthyroidism and ophthalmopathy. General study results and limits: For ophthalmopathy, model prediction preceded onset by a median approximately 6 months.

For the diagnoses, clinical symptoms, serum thyroxine and TRAb, thyroid ultrasound and orbital computed tomography were used. This clonotype was seen a few times. Antigen specificity is unknown. CDR3 length: 17 amino acids. Germline lookup yields CDR1 LNHDA and CDR2 SQIVND (reference sequence). The ends lost 4 bases at V and 0 bases at J; junction bases unmatched: 8. Using RNA transcripts as the source, TCR beta CDR3 regions were amplified. Primed by the HTBI set, a first-round RT-PCR was run on the TCR CDR3. TCRdb independently ran MiXCR on the multiplex PCR reads; one entry per CDR3 protein. The data show about 590,000 distinct CDR3 sequences, approximately 14% seen once.

This TCR was recovered from a woman in her thirties with Graves' hyperthyroidism. The sequenced material came from blood. The chain joins TRBV19 to TRBJ2-4; 8 nucleotides agree with TRBD1. CDR3 DNA: TGTGCCAGTAGTACCCCAACAGGGGGGAGAGCCAAAAACATTCAGTACTTC. Protein product: CASSTPTGGRAKNIQYF.